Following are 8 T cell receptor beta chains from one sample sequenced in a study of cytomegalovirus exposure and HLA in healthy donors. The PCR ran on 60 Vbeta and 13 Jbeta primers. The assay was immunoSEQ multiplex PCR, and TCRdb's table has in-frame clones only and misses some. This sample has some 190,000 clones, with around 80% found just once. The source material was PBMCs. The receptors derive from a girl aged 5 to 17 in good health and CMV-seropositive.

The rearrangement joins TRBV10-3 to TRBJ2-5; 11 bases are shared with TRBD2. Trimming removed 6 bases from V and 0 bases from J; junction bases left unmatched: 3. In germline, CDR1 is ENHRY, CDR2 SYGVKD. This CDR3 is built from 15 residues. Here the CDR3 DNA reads TGTGCCATCAGGAGGACTAGCGGGTACCAAGAGACCCAGTACTTC. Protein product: CAIRRTSGYQETQYF.

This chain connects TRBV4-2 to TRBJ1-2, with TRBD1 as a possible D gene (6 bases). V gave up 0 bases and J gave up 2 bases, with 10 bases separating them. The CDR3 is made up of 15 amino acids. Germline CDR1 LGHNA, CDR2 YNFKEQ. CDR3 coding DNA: TGTGCCAGCAGCCAAGAGGCACAGGGAAACTATGGCTACACCTTC. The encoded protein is CASSQEAQGNYGYTF.

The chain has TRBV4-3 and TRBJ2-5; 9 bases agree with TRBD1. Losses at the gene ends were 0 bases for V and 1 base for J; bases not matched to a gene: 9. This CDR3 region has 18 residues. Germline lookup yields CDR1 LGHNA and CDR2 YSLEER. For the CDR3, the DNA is TGCGCCAGCAGCCAAGACACCCGGGACAGGGATTTCCAAGAGACCCAGTACTTC. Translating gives CASSQDTRDRDFQETQYF.

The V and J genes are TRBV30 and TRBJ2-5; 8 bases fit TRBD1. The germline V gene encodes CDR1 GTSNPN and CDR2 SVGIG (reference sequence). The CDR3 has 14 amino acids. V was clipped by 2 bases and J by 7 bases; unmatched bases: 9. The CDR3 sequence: CAWSSTTGAGTQYF. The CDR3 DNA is TGTGCCTGGAGTTCAACGACAGGGGCAGGGACCCAGTACTTC.

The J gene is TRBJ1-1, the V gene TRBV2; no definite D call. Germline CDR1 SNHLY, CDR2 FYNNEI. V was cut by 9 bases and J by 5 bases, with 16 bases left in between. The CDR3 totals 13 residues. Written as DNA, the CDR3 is TGTGCCAGGAACACGAACAGTCGGACTGAAGCTTTCTTT. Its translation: CARNTNSRTEAFF.

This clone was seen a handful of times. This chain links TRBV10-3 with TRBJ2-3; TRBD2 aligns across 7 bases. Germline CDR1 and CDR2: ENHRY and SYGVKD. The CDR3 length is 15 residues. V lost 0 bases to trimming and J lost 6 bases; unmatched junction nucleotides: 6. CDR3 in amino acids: CAISESSGVADTQYF. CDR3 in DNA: TGTGCCATCAGTGAGTCAAGCGGGGTTGCGGATACGCAGTATTTT.

The CDR3 loop is CASSQDGGDDGTLQETQYF. DNA for the CDR3: TGCGCCAGCAGCCAAGACGGGGGGGACGACGGGACCTTGCAAGAGACCCAGTACTTC. V is TRBV4-1 and J is TRBJ2-5; 8 bases match TRBD2. The CDR3 has 19 residues. The J segment lost 2 bases and the V segment lost 0 bases, leaving 14 bases of the junction unmatched. CDR1 and CDR2 from the germline V gene are MGHRA and YSYEKL.

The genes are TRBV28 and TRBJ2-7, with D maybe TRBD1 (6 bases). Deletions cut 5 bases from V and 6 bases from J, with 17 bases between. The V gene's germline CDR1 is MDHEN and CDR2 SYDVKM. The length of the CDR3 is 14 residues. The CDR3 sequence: CASSGRDTFSEQYF. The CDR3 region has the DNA TGTGCCAGCAGTGGCCGGGACACCTTCTCCGAGCAGTACTTC.